Following are 30 T cell receptor beta chains from one sample sequenced in a study of blood T cell repertoires in COVID-19. Assay: immunoSEQ multiplex PCR; the TCRdb copy retains only in-frame clones and omits some. The sample records a few hundred thousand clones, 88% being singletons. The specimen was peripheral blood. These receptor sequences come from a woman in her sixties or seventies with COVID-19, enrolled during active disease.

This clone was observed a handful of times. The chain links TRBV30 to TRBJ1-5; maybe TRBD1 (5 bases). Germline CDR1 GTSNPN, CDR2 SVGIG (reference sequence). V lost 3 bases, J lost 7 bases, and 13 bases lay in between. CDR3 length: 13 residues. CDR3 residues: CAWSRQSRQPQHF. The CDR3 nucleotides are TGTGCCTGGAGCCGACAGTCTCGGCAGCCCCAGCATTTT.

This chain joins TRBV5-6 and TRBJ1-5; a weak D match, TRBD1 (6 bases). Trimming stripped 0 bases from V and 7 bases from J, with 11 bases between. CDR1 SGHDT and CDR2 YYEEEE come from the germline V gene. The CDR3 has 14 amino acids. CDR3 region: CASSLEQGGQPQHF. The CDR3 DNA reads TGTGCCAGCAGCTTGGAACAGGGCGGGCAGCCCCAGCATTTT.

V usage is TRBV6-6 and J usage is TRBJ2-7, with 9 nucleotides matching TRBD2. Trimming cost V 4 bases and J 4 bases; bases outside gene matches: 5. CDR3 length equals 14 residues. Looked up from germline, CDR1 is MNHNY and CDR2 is SVGAGI (reference sequence). The CDR3 DNA reads TGTGCCAGCAGTTTAAGTAGCGGGGGTTACGAGCAGTACTTC. As protein: CASSLSSGGYEQYF.

The chain is built from TRBV2 and TRBJ1-5, with a possible D match to TRBD1 (6 bases). V was cut by 7 bases and J by 4 bases, with 11 bases left in between. The CDR3 extends over 13 amino acids. CDR1 SNHLY and CDR2 FYNNEI come from the germline V gene. The CDR3 DNA sequence: TGTGCCAGCATGGACAGTCGGAATCAGCCCCAGCATTTT. Protein sequence: CASMDSRNQPQHF.

This chain links TRBV28 with TRBJ1-2; no firm D call. This CDR3 spans 12 amino acids. Germline V gives CDR1 MDHEN, CDR2 SYDVKM. Trimming took 5 bases from V and 6 from J, leaving 10 bases between them. As DNA, the CDR3 is TGTGCCAGCAGTCTCCCAGGTGATGGCTACACCTTC. It codes for CASSLPGDGYTF.

This sequence joins TRBV28 and TRBJ1-2, with D perhaps matching TRBD1 (5 bases). The V gene's germline CDR1 is MDHEN and CDR2 SYDVKM. The CDR3 covers 13 residues. V lost 7 bases, J lost 4 bases, and 13 bases lay in between. The CDR3 region has the DNA TGTGCCAGCACTGAAGCAGGGATCTATGGCTACACCTTC. Amino acid sequence: CASTEAGIYGYTF.

The chain has TRBV28 and TRBJ2-2, with 7 bases aligning to TRBD2. The CDR3 is 15 residues long. Trimming at V came to 3 bases and at J to 7 bases, leaving 8 bases not matched to a gene. The V gene's germline CDR1 is MDHEN and CDR2 SYDVKM. CDR3: CASSLASGRFGELFF. The CDR3 nucleotides read TGTGCCAGCAGTTTGGCTAGCGGCCGATTCGGGGAGCTGTTTTTT.

The chain links TRBV28 to TRBJ2-6; D is perhaps TRBD1 (5 bases). The CDR3 has 15 residues. Trimming removed 6 bases from V and 4 bases from J, with 13 bases in between. From germline, CDR1 is MDHEN and CDR2 SYDVKM. The CDR3 loop is CASSPGIGGANVLTF. CDR3 coding DNA: TGTGCCAGCAGCCCAGGGATCGGGGGGGCCAACGTCCTGACTTTC.

The CDR3 is CASSYGGNQPQHF. In nucleotides, the CDR3 is TGTGCCAGCAGCTACGGAGGAAATCAGCCCCAGCATTTT. The gene calls are TRBV7-9 and TRBJ1-5; D is undetermined. This CDR3 region has 13 residues. Germline V gives CDR1 SEHNR, CDR2 FQNEAQ (reference sequence). Trimming took 4 bases from V and 4 from J, leaving 8 bases between them.

The rearrangement joins TRBV28 to TRBJ1-4, with 9 bases matching TRBD1. The germline gives CDR1 MDHEN, CDR2 SYDVKM. The V and J ends lost 4 bases and 8 bases, in that order; junction bases with no gene match: 5. This CDR3 comprises 14 residues. The CDR3 coding sequence is TGTGCCAGCAGTTCGGACAGGGGAGGGGAAAAACTGTTTTTT. It codes for CASSSDRGGEKLFF.

The chain is built from TRBV29-1 and TRBJ2-7; TRBD1 agrees at 11 bases. The germline gives CDR1 SQVTM, CDR2 ANQGSEA. The CDR3 is 13 residues long. V lost 3 bases and J lost 3; bases outside the gene matches: 1. In nucleotides, the CDR3 is TGCAGCGTTGATGGGACAGGGGGCTACGAGCAGTACTTC. Amino acids: CSVDGTGGYEQYF.

This clone has just one count. This chain connects TRBV6-2 or TRBV6-3 to TRBJ1-1; D is possibly TRBD1 (6 bases). CDR3 size: 13 residues. CDR1 MNHEY and CDR2 SVGEGT come from the germline V gene. Trimming removed 4 bases at V and 2 bases at J, with 8 bases between. In nucleotides, the CDR3 is TGTGCCAGCAGTTCTGGGGGCAACACTGAAGCTTTCTTT. This sequence encodes CASSSGGNTEAFF.

This chain uses TRBV30 with TRBJ2-6, with D unresolved. The CDR3 contains 12 residues. Germline V gives CDR1 GTSNPN, CDR2 SVGIG (reference sequence). The V gene lost 5 bases and the J gene lost 7 bases, with 9 bases spanning the gap. CDR3: CAWERGANVLTF. The CDR3 DNA follows: TGTGCCTGGGAACGTGGCGCCAACGTCCTGACTTTC.

V is TRBV3-1 (or the pseudogene TRBV3-2) and J is TRBJ2-5, with TRBD2 matching over 8 bases. The V and J ends lost 4 bases and 5 bases, in that order; junction bases with no gene match: 15. The CDR3 consists of 17 residues. Germline lookup yields CDR1 LGHDT and CDR2 YNNKEL (reference sequence). The chain's CDR3 is CASSPMGSGSMLETQYF. For the CDR3, the DNA is TGTGCCAGCAGCCCCATGGGGAGCGGGAGTATGTTGGAGACCCAGTACTTC.

The V call is TRBV19, the J call TRBJ2-1; TRBD2 aligns across 11 bases. V dropped 7 bases and J dropped 6; count of bases not matched to a gene: 14. Germline-derived CDR1 and CDR2 are LNHDA and SQIVND (reference sequence). This CDR3 region has 17 residues. CDR3 amino acids: CASITPKGLAVSNEQFF. The DNA of the CDR3 is TGTGCCAGTATTACCCCCAAGGGACTAGCGGTATCCAATGAGCAGTTCTTC.

J is TRBJ2-1 and V is TRBV7-3; no reliable D call. CDR1 and CDR2 from the germline V gene are SGHTA and FQGTGA. The CDR3 contains 14 residues. The V gene lost 4 bases and the J gene lost 4 bases, with 11 bases spanning the gap. CDR3 loop: CASSSGHSYNEQFF. In DNA form, the CDR3 reads TGTGCCAGCAGCTCAGGCCACAGTTACAATGAGCAGTTCTTC.

The chain couples TRBV29-1 to TRBJ2-5; tentatively, D is TRBD2 (6 bases). Germline CDR1 is SQVTM and CDR2 is ANQGSEA. This CDR3 has 13 amino acids. V was pared by 3 bases and J by 4 bases, with 12 bases between. In nucleotides, the CDR3 is TGCAGCGTTGATTGGGGGGACGTAGAGACCCAGTACTTC. Its protein is CSVDWGDVETQYF.

The chain links TRBV19 to TRBJ2-3; 7 bases are shared with TRBD1. The CDR3 length is 13 residues. V gave up 10 bases and J gave up 3 bases; unmatched junction bases: 7. Germline loops: CDR1 LNHDA, CDR2 SQIVND (reference sequence). The CDR3 here is CATRGLRTDTQYF. The CDR3 DNA follows: TGTGCCACCAGGGGGTTACGAACAGATACGCAGTATTTT.

The chain carries TRBV7-9 and TRBJ1-4; 9 positions match TRBD1. The trim removed 5 bases at V and 8 bases at J, leaving 6 bases unmatched. Germline assignment: CDR1 SEHNR and CDR2 FQNEAQ (reference sequence). This CDR3 comprises 14 residues. CDR3 region: CASSSTGGWEKLFF. CDR3 coding DNA: TGTGCCAGCAGCAGTACAGGGGGCTGGGAAAAACTGTTTTTT.

The chain is built from TRBV18 and TRBJ1-6, with 8 bases that match TRBD1. Looked up from germline, CDR1 is KGHSH and CDR2 is LQKENI. The CDR3 totals 16 residues. V lost 1 base, J lost 5 bases, and 4 bases stayed unmatched. CDR3 DNA: TGTGCCAGCTCACCACTTTCAGGGGGCAATAATTCACCCCTCCACTTT. Translation gives CASSPLSGGNNSPLHF.

V usage is TRBV7-9 and J usage is TRBJ1-1, with D unresolved. V lost 5 bases, J lost 5 bases, and 9 bases lay in between. This CDR3 has 12 amino acids. In germline, CDR1 is SEHNR, CDR2 FQNEAQ (reference sequence). The CDR3 reads CASSLSGTEAFF. DNA for the CDR3: TGTGCCAGCAGCCTATCAGGTACTGAAGCTTTCTTT.

This sequence joins TRBV2 and TRBJ1-5; possible D gene TRBD1, 5 bases. V lost 5 bases to trimming and J lost 0 bases, with 11 bases between them. Germline CDR1 is SNHLY and CDR2 is FYNNEI. This CDR3 spans 15 amino acids. CDR3: CASSKTDVSNQPQHF. CDR3 DNA sequence: TGTGCCAGCAGTAAGACAGATGTTAGCAATCAGCCCCAGCATTTT.

The chain is built from TRBV6-5 and TRBJ2-5; 7 nucleotides align to TRBD1. There are 14 residues in the CDR3. V lost 7 bases to trimming and J lost 5 bases; unmatched junction nucleotides: 10. Germline CDR1 reads MNHEY; CDR2 reads SVGAGI. CDR3 DNA: TGTGCCAGCATCCCCACAGGGGTCGGGGAGACCCAGTACTTC. It codes for CASIPTGVGETQYF.

The chain recombines TRBV7-9 with TRBJ2-3, with 9 bases fitting TRBD2. Germline V gene lookup returns CDR1 SEHNR and CDR2 FQNEAQ (reference sequence). Trimming took 4 bases from V and 7 from J; bases not matched to a gene: 9. The length of the CDR3 is 15 residues. The chain's CDR3 is CASSSIDSGRNTQYF. CDR3 sequence (DNA): TGTGCCAGCAGCTCAATCGATAGCGGGAGAAATACGCAGTATTTT.

With respect to this clone: In the same sample, other DNA sequences code for this CDR3. This chain uses TRBV5-1 with TRBJ1-2; 7 bases are a match to TRBD1. There are 14 residues in the CDR3. Germline V gene lookup returns CDR1 SGHRS and CDR2 YFSETQ. J gave up 2 bases and V 1 base, and 2 bases lay outside the gene matches. As DNA, the CDR3 is TGCGCCAGCAGCTTGCGACAGGGCAACTATGGCTACACCTTC. Translated: CASSLRQGNYGYTF.

The J gene is TRBJ2-3, the V gene TRBV19; TRBD2 matches 10 bases. There are 16 residues in the CDR3. V was pared by 8 bases and J by 5 bases, with 13 bases of the junction left unmatched. Germline V CDR1 and CDR2: LNHDA, SQIVND (reference sequence). In DNA form, the CDR3 reads TGTGCCAGTCAAAAAAATCTAGCGGGAGAGGGAGATACGCAGTATTTT. Residues: CASQKNLAGEGDTQYF.

The chain's CDR3 is CASSPPGAGMNTEAFF. The CDR3 region has the DNA TGTGCCAGCTCACCACCTGGGGCCGGAATGAACACTGAAGCTTTCTTT. The chain uses TRBV18 and TRBJ1-1, with D possibly TRBD1 on 5 matching bases. The germline CDR1 and CDR2 sequences are KGHSH and LQKENI. The CDR3 consists of 16 residues. V was clipped by 0 bases and J by 0 bases, with 11 bases between them.

This clone was counted between two and nine times. In the same sample, other DNA sequences code for this CDR3. J is TRBJ1-5 and V is TRBV19; D unresolved. Germline assignment: CDR1 LNHDA and CDR2 SQIVND (reference sequence). Trimming removed 1 base from V and 0 bases from J, with 4 bases in between. This CDR3 contains 14 residues. The CDR3 DNA follows: TGTGCCAGTAGTATAGGAGATAGCAATCAGCCCCAGCATTTT. Translation: CASSIGDSNQPQHF.

The V gene is TRBV7-2, the J gene TRBJ2-7; 11 bases fit TRBD2. This CDR3 is 16 amino acids long. Germline V lookup: CDR1 SGHTA, CDR2 FQGNSA. Trimming took 1 base from V and 3 from J; bases not matched to a gene: 5. The CDR3: CASSLDTGTSGYEQYF. The CDR3 region has the DNA TGTGCCAGCAGCTTAGATACCGGGACTAGCGGCTACGAGCAGTACTTC. The variable domain in full, with the rest retrieved from reference TRBV7-2 and TRBJ2-7, is GAGVSQSPSNKVTEKGKDVELRCDPISGHTALYWYRQSLGQGLEFLIYFQGNSAPDKSGLPSDRFSAERTGGSVSTLTIQRTQQEDSAVYLCASSLDTGTSGYEQYFGPGTRLTVT.

The rearrangement joins TRBV3-1 (or the pseudogene TRBV3-2) to TRBJ2-2, with no clear D. Trimming removed 3 bases from V and 5 bases from J, with 10 bases in between. CDR1 and CDR2 (germline): LGHDT, YNNKEL (reference sequence). The CDR3 runs 14 residues. Here the CDR3 reads CASSHRPGTGELFF. CDR3 sequence (DNA): TGTGCCAGCAGCCACCGCCCAGGTACCGGGGAGCTGTTTTTT.